This T cell receptor (beta chain) originates from a study of identical twins. Findings and caveats of the study: Within cord blood, abundant beta clonotypes carried fewer insertions, but memory repertoires showed no such trend. When twins shared out-of-frame alpha sequences, those sequences had excess low generation probability.

This clonotype has more than one count but fewer than ten. The antigen is not known. One entry per CDR3 protein results from TCRdb running MiXCR on the 5' RACE reads. The sample lists roughly 480,000 distinct CDR3 sequences; less than 25% were seen once. The CDR3 runs 12 residues. V was cut by 1 base and J by 5 bases, with 5 bases left in between. Germline assignment: CDR1 LGHDT and CDR2 YNNKEL (reference sequence). These records were also assigned to another study, of T cells expressing NK-cell markers. That report adds: In a group of five to seven donors, dominant NKG2C+ clonotypes represented 1.0-7.0% of CD8+ T cells. In several donors, these clonotypes also led the CD3+CD56-NKG2C+ fraction.

This rearrangement joins TRBV3-1 to TRBJ1-2; D call uncertain. The clonotype comes from a woman under 30 in good health. Sequenced input: CD4+ T cells sorted from blood. Written as DNA, the CDR3 is TGTGCCAGCAGCCAAGGTTTTTATGGCTACACCTTC. This translates into CASSQGFYGYTF.